This T cell receptor beta chain derives from a study of Graves' ophthalmopathy and Graves' hyperthyroidism. The study's findings and limits: The study's model predicted ophthalmopathy progression at 70.59% sensitivity and about 72% specificity.

Amplification from RNA transcripts yielded the TCR beta CDR3 regions. Scientists carried out first-round RT-PCR using HTBI primers and then a second-round multiplex PCR. Via MiXCR, TCRdb re-called the multiplex PCR reads, giving one row per CDR3 protein. The sample holds roughly 420,000 distinct CDR3 sequences; approximately 21% are singletons and the top ten take 2.5% to 3.5%. The V gene lost 3 bases and the J gene lost 4 bases, with 15 bases spanning the gap. This CDR3 is 15 amino acids long. Per the germline V gene, CDR1 is LNHDA and CDR2 is SQIVND (reference sequence). In its sample, this clonotype was seen many times. Its antigen is not known.

This TCR was recovered from a woman aged 18-30 years with stable Graves' hyperthyroidism. Sequencing was carried out using peripheral blood. The V and J genes are TRBV19 and TRBJ1-1, with a possible D match to TRBD1 (6 bases). CDR3 sequence (DNA): TGTGCCAGTAGTATCTCAGGGGCTCCGGGCACTGAAGCTTTCTTT. Its protein product is CASSISGAPGTEAFF.